The 10 T cell receptor beta chains listed next were all sequenced from one sample in a study of T cells after yellow fever vaccination. TCRdb called the 5' RACE reads again in MiXCR, with one record for every CDR3 protein. The sample lists a few hundred thousand distinct CDR3 sequences, about a sixth occurring once. Material: PBMCs, obtained about 5 days after the first yellow fever vaccination. These receptor sequences come from a man aged 18 to 30 who received the YFV17D yellow fever vaccine.

This clonotype came up a few times. J is TRBJ2-7 and V is TRBV28, with TRBD1 as a possible D gene (5 bases). Germline values: CDR1 MDHEN, CDR2 SYDVKM. This CDR3 is built from 16 residues. The V and J ends lost 4 bases and 0 bases respectively, with 16 bases between them. The CDR3 loop reads CASSSRARQRSYEQYV. The DNA for the CDR3 is TGTGCCAGCAGTTCTCGGGCGCGACAGCGCTCCTACGAGCAGTACGTC.

J is TRBJ1-2 and V is TRBV7-6; possible D gene TRBD1, 6 bases. The germline V gene has CDR1 SGHVS and CDR2 FNYEAQ. The ends were cut back, 4 bases at V and 4 bases at J, with 16 bases in the middle. The CDR3 extends over 15 amino acids. This CDR3 is CASSSPGGGAYGYTF. As DNA, the CDR3 is TGTGCCAGCAGCTCTCCCGGTGGGGGGGCCTATGGCTACACCTTC.

The chain links TRBV20-1 to TRBJ1-5; 7 bases fit TRBD1. The CDR3 length is 16 residues. The J segment lost 5 bases and the V segment lost 0 bases, leaving 10 bases of the junction unmatched. Germline V gene lookup returns CDR1 DFQATT and CDR2 SNEGSKA (reference sequence). CDR3 loop: CSARDPGGPGHQPQHF. The DNA of the CDR3 is TGCAGTGCTAGAGATCCAGGGGGGCCAGGTCATCAGCCCCAGCATTTT.

The sample holds a few counts of this clonotype. V is TRBV6-1 and J is TRBJ2-1, with 7 positions matching TRBD2. Germline CDR1 and CDR2: MNHNS and SASEGT. The CDR3 spans 14 residues. V lost 5 bases and J lost 7; bases outside the gene matches: 8. The CDR3 DNA sequence: TGTGCCAGCAGTATCCGGACTAGAAGGAATGAGCAGTTCTTC. Amino acid sequence: CASSIRTRRNEQFF.

DNA of the CDR3: TGTGCCAGCAGCTTACAAGGACAGGGAGTAGGGTATTCACCCCTCCACTTT. Translated: CASSLQGQGVGYSPLHF. V gene TRBV13 combines with J gene TRBJ1-6, with 8 bases matching TRBD1. Per germline, CDR1 PRHDT and CDR2 FYEKMQ (reference sequence). The J segment lost 8 bases and the V segment lost 2 bases, leaving 11 bases of the junction unmatched. The CDR3 totals 17 residues. Supplemented by reference TRBV13 and TRBJ1-6, the full variable domain reads AAGVIQSPRHLIKEKRETATLKCYPIPRHDTVYWYQQGPGQDPQFLISFYEKMQSDKGSIPDRFSAQQFSDYHSELNMSSLELGDSALYFCASSLQGQGVGYSPLHFGNGTRLTVT.

Only a few counts were recorded for this clonotype. The rearrangement uses TRBV5-1 and TRBJ2-7; possible D gene TRBD1, 6 bases. CDR1 SGHRS and CDR2 YFSETQ come from the germline V gene. V shed 1 base and J shed 5 bases, with 13 bases lying between them. This CDR3 region has 14 residues. In DNA form, the CDR3 reads TGCGCCAGCAGCTTGTATGGGGGCGCAGACGAGCAGTACGTC. Protein: CASSLYGGADEQYV.

The chain carries TRBV6-5 and TRBJ2-1, with D perhaps matching TRBD2 (5 bases). Germline assignment: CDR1 MNHEY and CDR2 SVGAGI. The length of the CDR3 is 13 residues. Trimming shortened V by 4 bases and J by 8 bases, and 12 bases separated the two germline ends. The CDR3 loop reads CASSLGWRYEQFF. In nucleotides, the CDR3 is TGTGCCAGCAGTTTAGGTTGGAGGTATGAGCAGTTCTTC.

This clonotype was found a few times. The chain has TRBV11-3 and TRBJ2-1; the match to TRBD2 covers 10 bases. Germline V gene sequence: CDR1 SGHNT, CDR2 YENEEA. After removal of 4 bases from V and 6 bases from J, the junction contained 6 bases not matched to a gene. The CDR3 length is 15 residues. The CDR3 spells CASSSSGGVPNEQFF. The DNA of the CDR3 is TGTGCCAGCAGCTCCAGCGGGGGGGTCCCCAATGAGCAGTTCTTC. The entire variable domain, with the rest obtained from reference TRBV11-3 and TRBJ2-1, is as follows: EAGVVQSPRYKIIEKKQPVAFWCNPISGHNTLYWYLQNLGQGPELLIRYENEEAVDDSQLPKDRFSAERLKGVDSTLKIQPAELGDSAVYLCASSSSGGVPNEQFFGPGTRLTVL.

In DNA, the CDR3 is TGCGCCAGCAGGCCTGGGACCTCTGGAAACACCATATATTTT. It codes for CASRPGTSGNTIYF. V gene TRBV5-1 combines with J gene TRBJ1-3; a possible D gene is TRBD1 (5 bases). Per the germline V gene, CDR1 is SGHRS and CDR2 is YFSETQ. The CDR3 is made up of 14 amino acids. Trimming cost V 5 bases and J 0 bases, with 9 bases left between them.

This clonotype has ten or more counts. This chain uses TRBV5-1 with TRBJ2-3, with D perhaps TRBD2 (6 bases). The V gene lost 0 bases and the J gene lost 0 bases, with 8 bases spanning the gap. CDR1 is SGHRS, CDR2 YFSETQ, per germline. CDR3 length: 15 residues. The CDR3 region has the DNA TGCGCCAGCAGCTTGGATGGGGGGAGCACAGATACGCAGTATTTT. It translates to CASSLDGGSTDTQYF.